One T cell receptor beta chain is described in this entry. Profiled with immunoSEQ multiplex PCR; TCRdb holds only in-frame clones, not every one. Of 85,000 to 120,000 clones in the sample, 84% were seen once. V lost 5 bases and J 1 base, leaving 5 bases between the germline ends. Per the germline V gene, CDR1 is MNHEY and CDR2 is SMNVEV (reference sequence). The CDR3 is 13 amino acids. This sample stems from a study of T cell responses to AZD1222 COVID-19 vaccine. This sequence was found in an adult in good health. The specimen comprised peripheral blood, sampled on day 0 of AZD1222 vaccination. The chain employs TRBV27 and TRBJ2-2; no clear D gene. The CDR3 here is CASSDENTGELFF. As DNA, the CDR3 is TGTGCCAGCAGTGACGAGAACACCGGGGAGCTGTTTTTT.